Listed here is a single TCR beta chain. Its matching antigen is unknown. Method: immunoSEQ multiplex PCR; TCRdb's copy keeps in-frame clones and lacks some. The repertoire consists of some 2,100,000 clones, with about 92% occurring once and the leading ten covering over 1.5%. The CDR3 covers 13 residues. Germline loops: CDR1 SGHVS, CDR2 FQNEAQ. After removal of 6 bases from V and 5 bases from J, the junction contained 6 bases not matched to a gene. The sample belongs to a study of shared clonotypes between healthy human individuals. Naive CD8 isolation took CD45RO-negative cells positively selected for CCR7 and excluded terminally differentiated effector memory CD45RA+ cells. Study outcomes and limitations: How much donors shared clonotypes was expected to be affected by sequencing depth.

This TCR derives from a young man in good health. Some clones in this sample may be carry-over from other donors' samples. This chain connects TRBV7-8 to TRBJ2-7; TRBD2 matches 8 bases. The sample consisted of naive CD8+ T cells from PBMCs. CDR3 in DNA: TGTGCCAGCAGTTACCAGCGGGAGAACGAGCAGTACTTC. This gives the protein CASSYQRENEQYF.